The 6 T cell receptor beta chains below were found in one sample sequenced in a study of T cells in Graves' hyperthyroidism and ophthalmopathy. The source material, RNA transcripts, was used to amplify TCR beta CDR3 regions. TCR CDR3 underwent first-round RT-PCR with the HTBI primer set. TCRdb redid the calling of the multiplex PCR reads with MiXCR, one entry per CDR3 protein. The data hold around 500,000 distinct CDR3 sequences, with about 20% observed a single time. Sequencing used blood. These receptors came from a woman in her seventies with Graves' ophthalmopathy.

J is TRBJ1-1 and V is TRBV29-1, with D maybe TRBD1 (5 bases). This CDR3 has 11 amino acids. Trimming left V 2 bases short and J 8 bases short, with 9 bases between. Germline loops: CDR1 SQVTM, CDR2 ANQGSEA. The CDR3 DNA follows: TGCAGCGTTGAACAGACAGTGGAAGCTTTCTTT. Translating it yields CSVEQTVEAFF.

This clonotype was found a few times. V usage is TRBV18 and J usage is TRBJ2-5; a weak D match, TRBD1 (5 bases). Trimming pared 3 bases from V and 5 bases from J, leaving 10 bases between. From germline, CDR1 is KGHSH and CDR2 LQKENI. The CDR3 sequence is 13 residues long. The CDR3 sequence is CASSPGRAETQYF. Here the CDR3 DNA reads TGTGCCAGCTCACCGGGGCGCGCTGAGACCCAGTACTTC.

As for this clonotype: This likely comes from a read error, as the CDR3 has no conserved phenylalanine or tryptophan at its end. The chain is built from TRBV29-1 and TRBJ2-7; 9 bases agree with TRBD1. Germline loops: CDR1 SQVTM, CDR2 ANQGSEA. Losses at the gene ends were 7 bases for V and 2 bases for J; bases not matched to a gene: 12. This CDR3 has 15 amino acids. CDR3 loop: CSAAGGQGNTYEQYS. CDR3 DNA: TGCAGCGCCGCGGGCGGACAGGGGAACACCTACGAGCAGTACTCC.

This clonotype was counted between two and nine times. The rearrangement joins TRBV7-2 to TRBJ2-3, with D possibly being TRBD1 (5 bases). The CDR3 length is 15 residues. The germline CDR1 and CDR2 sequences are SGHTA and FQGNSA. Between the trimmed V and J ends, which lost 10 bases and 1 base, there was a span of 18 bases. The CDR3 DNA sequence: TGTGCCACAAGGCGAGCCAGGGTAGGCACAGATACGCAGTATTTT. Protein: CATRRARVGTDTQYF.

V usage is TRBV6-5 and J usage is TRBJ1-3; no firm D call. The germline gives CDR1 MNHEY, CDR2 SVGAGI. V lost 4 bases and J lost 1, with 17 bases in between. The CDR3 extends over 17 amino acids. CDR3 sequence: CASSSNILRISGNTIYF. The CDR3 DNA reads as TGTGCCAGCAGTTCCAACATTCTACGGATATCTGGAAACACCATATATTTT.

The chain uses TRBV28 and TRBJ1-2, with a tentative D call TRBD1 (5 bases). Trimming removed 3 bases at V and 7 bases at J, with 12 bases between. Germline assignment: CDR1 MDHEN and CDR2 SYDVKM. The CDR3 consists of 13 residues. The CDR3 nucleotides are TGTGCCAGCAGTTTCATGGGGGGGGTTGGCTACACCTTC. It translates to CASSFMGGVGYTF.